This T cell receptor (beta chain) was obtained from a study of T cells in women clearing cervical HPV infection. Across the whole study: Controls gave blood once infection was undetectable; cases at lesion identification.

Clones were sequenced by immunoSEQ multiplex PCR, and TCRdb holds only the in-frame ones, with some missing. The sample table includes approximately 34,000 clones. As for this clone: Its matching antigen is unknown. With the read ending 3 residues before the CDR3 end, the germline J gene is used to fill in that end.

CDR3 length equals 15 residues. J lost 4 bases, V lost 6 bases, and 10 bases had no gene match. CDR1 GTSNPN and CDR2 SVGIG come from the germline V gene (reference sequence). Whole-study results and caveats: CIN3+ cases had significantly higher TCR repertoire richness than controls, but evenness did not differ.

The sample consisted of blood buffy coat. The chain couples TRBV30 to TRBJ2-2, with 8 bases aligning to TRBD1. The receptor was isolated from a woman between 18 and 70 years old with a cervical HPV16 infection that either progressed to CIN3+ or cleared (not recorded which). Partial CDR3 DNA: TGTGCCTGCCCACCAGGGGGCCGCACCACCGGGGAG. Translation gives CACPPGGRTTGE. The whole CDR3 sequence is CACPPGGRTTGELFF.